This T cell receptor (beta chain) comes out of a study of blood T cell repertoires in COVID-19 (dated by TCRdb to the early 2020s). Looking at the study overall: The collaborator samples originated in the United States, Italy and Spain and spanned the acute and convalescent phases of COVID-19. Nearly every sample came with metadata listing a de-identified subject ID, COVID-19 status, age in years and sex. Samples came from the ongoing ImmuneRACE study (first 160 participants) plus 1,254 subjects from 6 global collaborators. The prospective study material was composed of cDNA or gDNA derived from T cells, B-cell-depleted T cells, or PBMCs. HLA class I and class II types, where available, came from metadata supplied by the sample provider rather than from assay-based typing. Subjects who had been exposed to COVID-19, were actively infected with it, or had recovered from it provided the deeply sampled blood TCRbeta repertoires that made up the dataset. The repertoires were released in a freely available public database intended as a resource for research on the immune response to SARS-CoV-2. Overall study results and their limits: The amount of clinical and demographic metadata varied by source and participant and was provided uncurated.

In this sample, this clone turned up a few times. Its cognate antigen has yet to be identified. Base qualities are not provided; no much larger clone lies one nucleotide away. TCRbeta CDR3 regions were amplified from genomic DNA by means of the immunoSEQ Assay, a bias-controlled multiplex PCR. In the original analysis: The number of nucleated cells in each sample was estimated by amplification of reference gene primers within the assay. To quantify the absolute abundance of each unique TCRbeta CDR3 rearrangement, sequence reads were collapsed and filtered. Productive Simpson clonality was computed per sample as the square root of Simpson's diversity index over productive rearrangements. TCRdb took this table from immuneACCESS and kept in-frame rearrangements with V and J called. Such tables lack part of the clones; where checked against another copy, unresolved V genes explain under half of the gap, and the rest is unexplained. The DNA gave D and trimming, while V, J and clone size come from that table. Across this sample there are more than 85,000 clones, with around nine tenths seen only once. The ten largest clonotypes hold roughly 4.9% of the sample.

The germline V and J ends show losses of 5 bases and 9 bases respectively, and no gene match explains 2 bases of the junction. The CDR3 runs 12 amino acids, cysteine and phenylalanine included. Just CDR3 DNA is preserved here, 36 bases in frame from base 1. According to the germline V gene (reference sequence), CDR1 reads GTSNPN and CDR2 reads SVGIG. Collaborating institutions collected whole blood in K2EDTA tubes following their own protocols. For TCRbeta analysis, collaborator samples were shipped as frozen whole blood, as isolated PBMCs, or as DNA extracted from either sample type. This TCR was sampled from a human donor in a cohort sampled during active COVID-19. The specimen was peripheral blood. The chain links TRBV30 with TRBJ1-6; 9 bases in the junction line up with TRBD1. The DNA sequence is as follows: TGTGCCTGGGGGACAGGGAGTTCACCCCTCCACTTT. It encodes CAWGTGSSPLHF. Here the CDR3 is joined to the reference TRBV30 and TRBJ1-6 genes, and the full variable domain is: SQTIHQWPATLVQPVGSPLSLECTVEGTSNPNLYWYRQAAGRGLQLLFYSVGIGQISSEVPQNLSASRPQDRQFILSSKKLLLSDSGFYLCAWGTGSSPLHFGNGTRLTVT.